This T cell receptor beta chain was retrieved from a study of vaccination effects on CD4 cells after COVID-19. In the study overall: It was a median of 72 days after the second dose that post-vaccine samples were obtained. Broader study findings: Marked contraction was observed in infection-induced and vaccine-induced clones late after vaccination. Only 1 of 255 vaccine-induced clones from healthy vaccinees cross-reacted with common cold coronaviruses.

A note on this clone: Its specificity is not known.

Generated by immunoSEQ multiplex PCR, the TCRdb table keeps only in-frame clones and is missing some. The sample gives 20,000 to 25,000 clones, approximately 72% of which show up once; more than 8.5% is in the top ten. Before sequencing, viral peptide pools were used by the ViraFEST assay to expand antigen-specific CD4+ T cells. At the end of approximately 10 days of culture, CD4+ T cells were isolated. Two-dose BNT162b2 or mRNA-1273 vaccination was given to participants. Cultures used 2 million to 2.5 million PBMC per well, 9.5 to 10 IU/ml IL-2 and about 10 ug/ml peptides. The clonotype comes from a human donor who received a COVID-19 vaccine. The material sequenced was CD4+ T cells from PBMCs cultured with HCoV-NL63 spike peptides, taken after COVID-19 vaccination.

CDR3 DNA sequence: TGTGCCAGCAGCTTAGGGGATCTAGCCAAAAACATTCAGTACTTC. Residues: CASSLGDLAKNIQYF. This chain connects TRBV7-9 to TRBJ2-4; D unclear. Germline V gene lookup returns CDR1 SEHNR and CDR2 FQNEAQ (reference sequence). The CDR3 loop spans 15 amino acids. Between the trimmed V and J ends, which lost 1 base and 0 bases, there was a span of 7 bases.